This TCR beta chain was documented in a study of control samples from healthy donors and cancer patients. The CDR3 has 14 residues. V lost 8 bases to trimming and J lost 1 base, with 12 bases between them. In germline, CDR1 is KGHSH, CDR2 LQKENI. Assay: immunoSEQ multiplex PCR; the TCRdb copy retains only in-frame clones and omits some. The sample yields approximately 130,000 clones, roughly 86% seen once. This clonotype originated in a man aged 55 to 70 in good health. The V and J genes are TRBV18 and TRBJ1-3, with D perhaps matching TRBD1 (6 bases). Sequenced material: blood. Here the CDR3 DNA reads TGTGCCAGCGCCGACAGGTCGTCTGGAAACACCATATATTTT. Amino acid sequence: CASADRSSGNTIYF.